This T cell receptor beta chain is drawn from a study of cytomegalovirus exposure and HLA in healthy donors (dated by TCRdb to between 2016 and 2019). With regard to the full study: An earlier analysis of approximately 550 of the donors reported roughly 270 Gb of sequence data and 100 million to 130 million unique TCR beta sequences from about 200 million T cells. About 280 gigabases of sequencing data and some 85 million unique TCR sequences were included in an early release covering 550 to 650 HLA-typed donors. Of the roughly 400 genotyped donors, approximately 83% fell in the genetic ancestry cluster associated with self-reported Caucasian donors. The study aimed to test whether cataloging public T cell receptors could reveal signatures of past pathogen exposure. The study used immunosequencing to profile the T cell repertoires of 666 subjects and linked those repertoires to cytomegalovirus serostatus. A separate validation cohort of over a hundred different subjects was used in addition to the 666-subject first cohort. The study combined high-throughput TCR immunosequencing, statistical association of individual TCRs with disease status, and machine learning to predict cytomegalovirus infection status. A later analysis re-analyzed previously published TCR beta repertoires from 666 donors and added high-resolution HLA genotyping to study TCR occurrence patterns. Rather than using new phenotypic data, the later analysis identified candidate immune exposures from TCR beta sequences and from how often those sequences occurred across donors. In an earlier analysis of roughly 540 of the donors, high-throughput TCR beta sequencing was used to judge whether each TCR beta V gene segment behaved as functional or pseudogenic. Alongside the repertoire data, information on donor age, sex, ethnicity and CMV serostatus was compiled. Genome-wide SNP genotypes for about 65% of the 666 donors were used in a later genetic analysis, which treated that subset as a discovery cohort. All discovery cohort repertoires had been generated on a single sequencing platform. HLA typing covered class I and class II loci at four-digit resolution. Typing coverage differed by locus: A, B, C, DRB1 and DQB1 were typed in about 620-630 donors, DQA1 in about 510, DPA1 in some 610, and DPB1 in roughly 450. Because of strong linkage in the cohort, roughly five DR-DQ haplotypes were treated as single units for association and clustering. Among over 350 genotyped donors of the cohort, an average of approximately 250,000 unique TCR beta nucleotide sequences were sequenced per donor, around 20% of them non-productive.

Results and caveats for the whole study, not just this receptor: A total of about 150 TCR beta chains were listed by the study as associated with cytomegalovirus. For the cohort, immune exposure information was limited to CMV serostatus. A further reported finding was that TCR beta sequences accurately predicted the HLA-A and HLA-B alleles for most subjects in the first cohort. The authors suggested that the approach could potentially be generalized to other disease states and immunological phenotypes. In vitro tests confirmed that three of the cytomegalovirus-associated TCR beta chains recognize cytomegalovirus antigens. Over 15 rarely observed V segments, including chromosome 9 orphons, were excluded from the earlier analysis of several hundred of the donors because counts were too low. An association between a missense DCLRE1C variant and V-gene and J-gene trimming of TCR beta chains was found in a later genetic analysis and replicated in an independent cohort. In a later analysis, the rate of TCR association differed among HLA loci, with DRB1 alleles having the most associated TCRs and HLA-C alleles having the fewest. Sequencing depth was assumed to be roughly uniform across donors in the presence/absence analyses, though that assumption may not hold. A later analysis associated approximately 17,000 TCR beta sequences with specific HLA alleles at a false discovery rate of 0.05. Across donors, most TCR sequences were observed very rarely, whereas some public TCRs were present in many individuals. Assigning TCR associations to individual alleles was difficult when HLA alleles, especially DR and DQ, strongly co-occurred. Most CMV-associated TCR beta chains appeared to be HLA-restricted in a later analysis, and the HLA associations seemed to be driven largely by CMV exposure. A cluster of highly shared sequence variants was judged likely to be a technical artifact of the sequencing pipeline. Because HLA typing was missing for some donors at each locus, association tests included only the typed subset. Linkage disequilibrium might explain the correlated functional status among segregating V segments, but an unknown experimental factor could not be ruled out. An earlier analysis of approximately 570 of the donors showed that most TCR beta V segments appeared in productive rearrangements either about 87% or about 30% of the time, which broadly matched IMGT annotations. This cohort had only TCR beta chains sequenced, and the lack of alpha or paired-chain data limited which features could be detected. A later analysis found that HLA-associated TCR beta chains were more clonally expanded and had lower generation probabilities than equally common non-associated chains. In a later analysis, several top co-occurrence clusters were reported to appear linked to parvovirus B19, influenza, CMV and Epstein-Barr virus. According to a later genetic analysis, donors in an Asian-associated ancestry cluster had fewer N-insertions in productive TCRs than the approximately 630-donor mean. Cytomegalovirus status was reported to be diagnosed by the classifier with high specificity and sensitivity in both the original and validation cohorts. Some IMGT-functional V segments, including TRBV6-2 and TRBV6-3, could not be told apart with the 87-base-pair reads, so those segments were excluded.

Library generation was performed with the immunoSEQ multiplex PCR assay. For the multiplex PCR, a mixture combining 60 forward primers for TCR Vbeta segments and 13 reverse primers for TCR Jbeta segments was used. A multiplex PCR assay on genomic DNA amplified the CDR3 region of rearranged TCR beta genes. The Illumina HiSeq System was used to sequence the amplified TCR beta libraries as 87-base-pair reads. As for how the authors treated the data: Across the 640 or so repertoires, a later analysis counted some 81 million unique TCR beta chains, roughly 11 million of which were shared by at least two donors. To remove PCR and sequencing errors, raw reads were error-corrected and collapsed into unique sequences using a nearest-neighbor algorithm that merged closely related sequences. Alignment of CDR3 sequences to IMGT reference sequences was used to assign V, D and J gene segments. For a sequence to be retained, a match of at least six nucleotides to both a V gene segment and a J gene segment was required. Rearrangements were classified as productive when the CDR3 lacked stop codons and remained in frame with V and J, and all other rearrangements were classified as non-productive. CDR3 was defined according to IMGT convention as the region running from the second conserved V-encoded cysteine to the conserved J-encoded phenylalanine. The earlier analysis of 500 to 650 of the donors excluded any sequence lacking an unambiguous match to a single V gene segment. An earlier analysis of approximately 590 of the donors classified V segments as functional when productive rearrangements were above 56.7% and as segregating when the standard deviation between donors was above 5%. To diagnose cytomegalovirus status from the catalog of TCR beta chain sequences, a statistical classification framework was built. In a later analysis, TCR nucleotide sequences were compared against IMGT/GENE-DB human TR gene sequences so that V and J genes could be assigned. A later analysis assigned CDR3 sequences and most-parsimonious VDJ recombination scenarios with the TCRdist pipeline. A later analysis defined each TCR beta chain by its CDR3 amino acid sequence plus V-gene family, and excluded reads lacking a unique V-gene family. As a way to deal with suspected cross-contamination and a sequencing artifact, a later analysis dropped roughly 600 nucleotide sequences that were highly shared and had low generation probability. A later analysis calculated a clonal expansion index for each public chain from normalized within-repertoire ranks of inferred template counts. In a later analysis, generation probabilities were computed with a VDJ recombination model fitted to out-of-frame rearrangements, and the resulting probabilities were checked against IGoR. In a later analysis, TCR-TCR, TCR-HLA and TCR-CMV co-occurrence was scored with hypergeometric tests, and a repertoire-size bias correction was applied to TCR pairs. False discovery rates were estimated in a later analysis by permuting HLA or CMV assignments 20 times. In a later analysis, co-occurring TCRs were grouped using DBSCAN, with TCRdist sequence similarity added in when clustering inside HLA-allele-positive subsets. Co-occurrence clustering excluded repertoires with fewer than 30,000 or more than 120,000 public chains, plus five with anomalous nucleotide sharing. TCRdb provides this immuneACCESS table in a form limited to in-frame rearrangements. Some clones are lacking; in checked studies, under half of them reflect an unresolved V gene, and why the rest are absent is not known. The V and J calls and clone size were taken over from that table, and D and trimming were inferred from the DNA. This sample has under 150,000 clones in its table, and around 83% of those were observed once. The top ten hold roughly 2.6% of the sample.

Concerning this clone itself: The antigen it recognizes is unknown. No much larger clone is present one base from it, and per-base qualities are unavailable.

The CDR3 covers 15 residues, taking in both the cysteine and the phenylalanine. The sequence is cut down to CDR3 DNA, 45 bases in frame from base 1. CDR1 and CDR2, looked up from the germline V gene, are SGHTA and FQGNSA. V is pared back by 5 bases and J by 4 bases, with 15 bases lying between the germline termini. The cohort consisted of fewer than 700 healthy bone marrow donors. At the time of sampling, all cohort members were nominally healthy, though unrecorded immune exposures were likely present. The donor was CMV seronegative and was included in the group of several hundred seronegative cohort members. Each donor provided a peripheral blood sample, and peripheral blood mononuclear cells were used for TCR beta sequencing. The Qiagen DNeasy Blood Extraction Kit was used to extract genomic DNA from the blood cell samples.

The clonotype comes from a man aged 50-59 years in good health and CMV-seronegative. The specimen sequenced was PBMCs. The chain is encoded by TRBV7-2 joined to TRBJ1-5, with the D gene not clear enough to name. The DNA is TGTGCCAGCAGCCCCGAGGCGGCAAGTAATCAGCCCCAGCATTTT. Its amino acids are CASSPEAASNQPQHF.